Listed here are 21 T cell receptor beta chains from one sample, sequenced in a study of CD8+CD57+ T cells in acquired aplastic anemia. The patients chosen for sequencing had shown expansion of CD8+CD57+ cells (detected by flow cytometry). The use of genomic DNA as template underpinned the TCR beta VDJ and CDR3 profiling. TCRdb reprocessed the reads with MiXCR, giving one entry per CDR3 protein. The sample has about 180,000 distinct CDR3 sequences; roughly 50% are singletons. The sample was sorted CD4+, CD8+, or CD8+CD57+ T cells (not recorded which) from PBMCs. Receptor source: a human donor with aplastic anemia.

This clonotype has ten or more counts. The rearrangement uses TRBV6-5 and TRBJ1-5; 7 bases map to TRBD1. After removal of 5 bases from V and 3 bases from J, the junction contained 7 bases not matched to a gene. The germline V gene encodes CDR1 MNHEY and CDR2 SVGAGI. This CDR3 is built from 15 residues. Here the CDR3 reads CASSNRDRANQPQHF. As DNA, the CDR3 is TGTGCCAGCAGTAACAGAGACAGGGCCAATCAGCCCCAGCATTTT.

This clonotype was recorded at least ten times. The chain has TRBV5-1 and TRBJ2-3; 8 bases fit TRBD2. Trimming at V came to 4 bases and at J to 1 base, leaving 5 bases not matched to a gene. This CDR3 contains 15 residues. Germline lookup yields CDR1 SGHRS and CDR2 YFSETQ. The CDR3 DNA is TGCGCCAGCAGCCCCGGGGGGGGGGGCACAGATACGCAGTATTTT. It yields the protein CASSPGGGGTDTQYF.

V is TRBV7-2 and J is TRBJ2-5, with D perhaps TRBD1 (6 bases). Judging by the DNA end, TRBJ2-1 fits better; the J call may be wrong. Germline-derived CDR1 and CDR2 are SGHTA and FQGNSA. This CDR3 has 15 amino acids. The CDR3 loop reads CASSPQGFGYNEQFF. The CDR3 region has the DNA TGTGCCAGCAGTCCACAGGGATTTGGGTACAATGAGCAGTTCTTC.

This chain connects TRBV2 to TRBJ1-3; D remains ambiguous. The germline gives CDR1 SNHLY, CDR2 FYNNEI. V lost 1 base and J 0 bases, leaving 7 bases between the germline ends. This CDR3 is built from 15 residues. The chain's CDR3 is CASSEVAGSGNTIYF. The CDR3 coding sequence is TGTGCCAGCAGTGAAGTGGCGGGCTCTGGAAACACCATATATTTT.

This clonotype was counted at least ten times. This chain joins TRBV5-1 and TRBJ1-1, with TRBD1 as a possible D gene (5 bases). V was shortened by 0 bases and J by 8 bases, with 14 bases between the two germline ends. This CDR3 is built from 14 residues. CDR1 is SGHRS, CDR2 YFSETQ, per germline. CDR3 residues: CASSLAGRDYEAFF. CDR3 nucleotides: TGCGCCAGCAGCTTGGCGGGCAGGGACTACGAAGCTTTCTTT.

At least ten counts were recorded for this clonotype. The rearrangement uses TRBV2 and TRBJ2-7; TRBD1 agrees at 7 bases. Germline V gene lookup returns CDR1 SNHLY and CDR2 FYNNEI. V was pared by 7 bases and J by 3 bases, with 9 bases of the junction left unmatched. The CDR3 loop spans 14 amino acids. The CDR3 DNA is TGTGCCAGCAACTTCGGACAGGCAATCTACGAGCAGTACTTC. This gives the protein CASNFGQAIYEQYF.

The chain uses TRBV4-1 and TRBJ2-7; D may be TRBD1 or TRBD2 (5 bases each). There are 15 residues in the CDR3. Germline V gene sequence: CDR1 MGHRA, CDR2 YSYEKL. The ends were cut back, 4 bases at V and 2 bases at J, with 15 bases in the middle. The chain's CDR3 is CASSPAPGTPYEQYF. Here the CDR3 DNA reads TGCGCCAGCAGCCCAGCCCCAGGGACCCCCTACGAGCAGTACTTC.

The V and J genes are TRBV2 and TRBJ1-1; no clear D. This CDR3 comprises 14 residues. V lost 6 bases and J lost 1, with 12 bases in between. Germline V gene lookup returns CDR1 SNHLY and CDR2 FYNNEI. CDR3 nucleotide sequence: TGTGCCAGCAGCCTCTATGCGGGGAACACTGAAGCTTTCTTT. It specifies CASSLYAGNTEAFF.

The genes are TRBV29-1 and TRBJ1-2, with a possible D match to TRBD1 (6 bases). This CDR3 comprises 11 residues. V dropped 7 bases and J dropped 2 bases, with 8 bases sitting between them. The germline CDR1 and CDR2 sequences are SQVTM and ANQGSEA. The CDR3: CSAGQNYGYTF. The CDR3 DNA reads TGCAGCGCGGGACAAAACTATGGCTACACCTTC.

At least ten counts were recorded for this clonotype. V is TRBV2 and J is TRBJ2-1; 10 bases agree with TRBD2. The CDR3 runs to 14 residues. V shed 4 bases, J shed 7 bases, and the junction held 4 bases outside the gene matches. Germline V gives CDR1 SNHLY, CDR2 FYNNEI. CDR3 sequence: CASSVVAGGNEQFF. The CDR3 nucleotides read TGTGCCAGCAGTGTTGTAGCGGGAGGTAATGAGCAGTTCTTC.

This chain connects TRBV2 to TRBJ2-3, with 9 positions matching TRBD1. Unmatched junction bases numbered 7, after V lost 8 bases and J lost 4 bases. CDR1 and CDR2 from the germline V gene are SNHLY and FYNNEI. The CDR3 contains 14 residues. The CDR3 loop reads CASGTGGGADTQYF. The CDR3 DNA is TGTGCCAGCGGAACAGGGGGCGGCGCAGATACGCAGTATTTT.

A remark on this clonotype: This clone may be a read error of a much larger clone one base away. This sequence joins TRBV5-5 and TRBJ2-5; D gene ambiguous. There are 12 residues in the CDR3. The germline CDR1 and CDR2 sequences are SGHKS and YYEKEE (reference sequence). As DNA, the CDR3 is TGTGCCAGCAGCTCGTACCAAGAGACCCAGCACTTC. Translation gives CASSSYQETQHF.

This clonotype was detected many times. The chain couples TRBV7-2 to TRBJ2-5; D is perhaps TRBD1 (5 bases). The CDR3 consists of 15 residues. Deletions cut 2 bases from V and 0 bases from J, with 10 bases between. CDR1 SGHTA and CDR2 FQGNSA come from the germline V gene. Here the CDR3 DNA reads TGTGCCAGCAGCTTATCGGTCAGGGACCAAGAGACCCAGTACTTC. Protein product: CASSLSVRDQETQYF.

The chain carries TRBV2 and TRBJ2-5; possibly TRBD1 or TRBD2 for D (5 bases each). CDR1 is SNHLY and CDR2 is FYNNEI in the germline V gene. V was trimmed by 6 bases and J by 11 bases, leaving 13 bases between them. The CDR3 totals 11 residues. The CDR3 protein is CASRGRTSQYF. Here the CDR3 DNA reads TGTGCCAGCAGGGGACGGACCTCACAGTACTTC.

This rearrangement joins TRBV19 to TRBJ1-2; TRBD1 matches at 7 bases. The CDR3 is made up of 14 amino acids. CDR1 is LNHDA, CDR2 SQIVND, per germline (reference sequence). Trimming took 3 bases from V and 4 from J; bases not matched to a gene: 5. The CDR3 reads CASSIQGVIYGYTF. CDR3 nucleotides: TGTGCCAGTAGTATTCAGGGGGTGATCTATGGCTACACCTTC.

The chain employs TRBV5-8 and TRBJ2-7, with 10 bases aligning to TRBD2. Trimming at V came to 4 bases and at J to 1 base, leaving 5 bases not matched to a gene. The CDR3 length is 15 residues. Germline V lookup: CDR1 SGHTS, CDR2 YDEGEE. The CDR3 region has the DNA TGTGCCAGCAGCCCCACAGCGGGAGGGTCCTACGAGCAGTACTTC. As protein: CASSPTAGGSYEQYF. The full variable domain, with the rest looked up from reference TRBV5-8 and TRBJ2-7, is EAGVTQSPTHLIKTRGQQATLRCSPISGHTSVYWYQQALGLGLQFLLWYDEGEERNRGNFPPRFSGRQFPNYSSELNVNALELEDSALYLCASSPTAGGSYEQYFGPGTRLTVT.

The chain couples TRBV20-1 to TRBJ1-4; TRBD1 might be the D (6 bases). CDR3 length: 12 amino acids. V shed 7 bases and J shed 2 bases, with 8 bases lying between them. Germline lookup yields CDR1 DFQATT and CDR2 SNEGSKA (reference sequence). CDR3 sequence reads: CSVGGTNEKLFF. The CDR3 coding sequence is TGCAGTGTGGGGGGCACTAATGAAAAACTGTTTTTT.

CDR3: CASSNLNEQFF. CDR3 nucleotides: TGTGCCAGCAGCAACCTGAATGAGCAGTTCTTC. The V gene is TRBV6-1, the J gene TRBJ2-1; D gene unclear. Trimming left V 6 bases short and J 7 bases short, with 7 bases between. The CDR3 spans 11 residues. Germline CDR1 MNHNS, CDR2 SASEGT.

This clonotype appeared many times. The chain recombines TRBV5-1 with TRBJ2-7; 7 bases are a match to TRBD2. Germline CDR1 is SGHRS and CDR2 is YFSETQ. The junction had 5 bases not matched to a gene; V was cut back by 0 bases and J by 2 bases. The CDR3 is 15 amino acids. CDR3 sequence reads: CASSLGTAGAYEQYF. In nucleotides, the CDR3 is TGCGCCAGCAGCTTGGGCACCGCGGGAGCCTACGAGCAGTACTTC.

This clonotype was counted ten times or more. V and J are TRBV6-1 and TRBJ2-3, with D possibly TRBD1 on 5 matching bases. This CDR3 spans 13 amino acids. V was pared by 7 bases and J by 6 bases, with 14 bases between. CDR1 and CDR2 from the germline V gene are MNHNS and SASEGT. The CDR3 sequence is CASTITHRDTQYF. The CDR3 DNA reads TGTGCCAGCACTATAACCCACAGGGATACGCAGTATTTT.

This clonotype has at least ten counts. This chain joins TRBV7-6 and TRBJ2-7, with 7 positions matching TRBD2. Per the germline V gene, CDR1 is SGHVS and CDR2 is FNYEAQ. Unmatched junction bases numbered 8, after V lost 5 bases and J lost 7 bases. This CDR3 comprises 13 residues. For the CDR3, the DNA is TGTGCCAGCAGCCCACGTCGGGGGGTTGAGCAGTACTTC. It codes for CASSPRRGVEQYF.